This passage covers 10 T cell receptor beta chains from one sample sequenced in a study of blood T cell repertoires in COVID-19. Only in-frame clones appear in the TCRdb table, and some are missing; sequencing was by immunoSEQ multiplex PCR. Seen here are 250,000 to 350,000 clones, about 88% observed once, and the top ten hold approximately 2%. Sequenced: PBMCs or T cells enriched from blood (not recorded which). The receptors were gathered from an older woman in a cohort exposed to, infected with or recovered from COVID-19 (not recorded which).

The chain combines TRBV6-4 with TRBJ2-1, with TRBD2 matching over 8 bases. Germline V gene data show CDR1 as MRHNA and CDR2 as SNTAGT. The trim removed 6 bases at V and 7 bases at J, leaving 5 bases unmatched. The CDR3 totals 13 residues. CDR3 loop: CASRAASGNEQFF. CDR3 in DNA: TGTGCCAGCAGGGCCGCTAGCGGGAATGAGCAGTTCTTC.

The sample holds one count of this clone. The J gene is TRBJ1-4, the V gene TRBV6-5; TRBD1 agrees at 8 bases. This CDR3 region has 15 residues. Germline-derived CDR1 and CDR2 are MNHEY and SVGAGI. Germline trimming cut 6 bases from V and 8 bases from J; bases unmatched to any gene: 11. The CDR3 here is CASRHRTGPEEKLFF. DNA of the CDR3: TGTGCCAGCAGGCATAGGACAGGGCCGGAGGAAAAACTGTTTTTT.

The rearrangement links TRBV24-1 to TRBJ2-5; 7 nucleotides match TRBD1. CDR3 length equals 16 residues. Germline-derived CDR1 and CDR2 are KGHDR and SFDVKD. The junction had 3 bases not matched to a gene; V was cut back by 0 bases and J by 0 bases. The chain's CDR3 is CATSDLFGQDQETQYF. CDR3 nucleotides: TGTGCCACCAGTGATTTGTTCGGACAGGACCAAGAGACCCAGTACTTC.

V usage is TRBV10-3 and J usage is TRBJ2-7, with TRBD1 matching over 10 bases. This CDR3 is built from 14 residues. Germline V gives CDR1 ENHRY, CDR2 SYGVKD. With 3 bases clipped from V and 2 bases from J, the junction kept 1 base outside the gene matches. The CDR3 region is CAISEGQGAYEQYF. The CDR3 DNA sequence: TGTGCCATCAGTGAAGGACAGGGGGCCTACGAGCAGTACTTC.

This clone occurred once. The chain is built from TRBV2 and TRBJ1-3; 11 bases match TRBD1. There are 13 residues in the CDR3. Per germline, CDR1 SNHLY and CDR2 FYNNEI. The J segment lost 6 bases and the V segment lost 6 bases, leaving 1 base of the junction unmatched. CDR3 nucleotide sequence: TGTGCCAGCAGGGGACAGGGGGAAAACACCATATATTTT. This translates into CASRGQGENTIYF.

The gene calls are TRBV20-1 and TRBJ1-1; the D is unclear. The CDR3 totals 11 residues. Germline CDR1 is DFQATT and CDR2 is SNEGSKA (reference sequence). V was cut by 3 bases and J by 11 bases, with 13 bases left in between. CDR3 sequence: CSARMRLTAFF. CDR3 DNA sequence: TGCAGTGCTAGGATGAGACTCACGGCTTTCTTT.

The J gene is TRBJ2-2, the V gene TRBV2, with D unclear. CDR3 length equals 15 residues. CDR1 is SNHLY and CDR2 is FYNNEI in the germline V gene. The ends were cut back, 6 bases at V and 7 bases at J, with 18 bases in the middle. The CDR3 loop reads CASSDGSAVIGELFF. Here the CDR3 DNA reads TGTGCCAGCAGCGACGGGTCGGCTGTTATCGGGGAGCTGTTTTTT. The full variable domain, completed using reference TRBV2 and TRBJ2-2, is EPEVTQTPSHQVTQMGQEVILRCVPISNHLYFYWYRQILGQKVEFLVSFYNNEISEKSEIFDDQFSVERPDGSNFTLKIRSTKLEDSAMYFCASSDGSAVIGELFFGEGSRLTVL.

The J gene is TRBJ2-7, the V gene TRBV9; D perhaps matches TRBD2 (5 bases). V was trimmed by 0 bases and J by 3 bases, leaving 16 bases between them. CDR3 length equals 16 residues. Germline V gene sequence: CDR1 SGDLS, CDR2 YYNGEE. In nucleotides, the CDR3 is TGTGCCAGCAGCGTAGGTGGAAGCGGTGGAGGCTACGAGCAGTACTTC. This codes for CASSVGGSGGGYEQYF.

V and J are TRBV2 and TRBJ2-7; TRBD1 matches at 7 bases. CDR1 is SNHLY, CDR2 FYNNEI, per germline. The CDR3 has 12 residues. Trimming removed 6 bases from V and 4 bases from J; junction bases left unmatched: 3. CDR3 bases: TGTGCCAGCAGCGACAGGGCTTACGAGCAGTACTTC. It codes for CASSDRAYEQYF.

The chain combines TRBV19 with TRBJ2-1; TRBD2 aligns across 11 bases. Germline values: CDR1 LNHDA, CDR2 SQIVND (reference sequence). J gave up 3 bases and V 6 bases, and 4 bases lay outside the gene matches. This CDR3 region has 15 residues. This chain's CDR3 is CASSHTSGSYNEQFF. The CDR3 DNA reads as TGTGCCAGTAGCCACACTAGCGGGAGCTACAATGAGCAGTTCTTC.